Listed below are T cell receptor beta chains from one sample, sequenced in a study of cytomegalovirus exposure and HLA in healthy donors. Profiling relied on immunoSEQ multiplex PCR, and the TCRdb table lists in-frame clones only, not all of them. The sample carries roughly 81,000 clones, roughly 80% recorded once. Sample: PBMCs. The receptors originated from a boy younger than 18 in good health and CMV-seronegative. Each CDR3 is given with its conserved first and last residue. Fields, in order: V gene, clone size, D gene, CDR3 length, J gene, CDR3 protein, CDR3 DNA. A D gene is named only where the DNA matches it firmly. Expanded clones get a size class; other rows say once, few or many, or leave the size out.

TRBV15	-	-	12	TRBJ1-1	CATSFMNTEAFF	TGTGCCACCAGCTTTATGAACACTGAAGCTTTCTTT
TRBV27	-	-	13	TRBJ1-1	CASSPRGHTEAFF	TGTGCCAGCAGCCCCCGGGGTCACACTGAAGCTTTCTTT
TRBV28	few	TRBD1	17	TRBJ2-7	CASSSTGTGVGSYEQYF	TGTGCCAGCAGTTCAACGGGCACAGGGGTGGGATCCTACGAGCAGTACTTC
TRBV28	-	-	12	TRBJ2-7	CASSLLGVEQYF	TGTGCCAGCAGTTTACTCGGGGTCGAGCAGTACTTC
TRBV7-9	-	TRBD1	14	TRBJ1-1	CASSERQGTTEAFF	TGTGCCAGCAGCGAACGACAGGGGACCACTGAAGCTTTCTTT
TRBV5-1	once	-	16	TRBJ2-5	CASGTKTGENQETQYF	TGCGCCAGCGGAACTAAGACAGGCGAGAACCAAGAGACCCAGTACTTC
TRBV28	-	TRBD1	15	TRBJ1-5	CASSSTGQPNQPQHF	TGTGCCAGCAGTTCAACGGGACAGCCTAATCAGCCCCAGCATTTT
TRBV28	-	TRBD1	15	TRBJ2-7	CASSTLQGAGYEQYF	TGTGCCAGCAGTACACTACAGGGGGCCGGCTACGAGCAGTACTTC
TRBV2	-	TRBD2	16	TRBJ2-1	CASSRTSGLSYNEQFF	TGTGCCAGCAGTCGGACTAGCGGACTCTCCTACAATGAGCAGTTCTTC
TRBV6-5	few	-	13	TRBJ1-1	CASSYGGDTEAFF	TGTGCCAGCAGTTACGGAGGGGACACTGAAGCTTTCTTT
TRBV15	once	TRBD2	16	TRBJ2-7	CATSRDLGLAPNEQYF	TGTGCCACCAGCAGAGATCTGGGACTAGCGCCCAACGAGCAGTACTTC
TRBV10-2	-	TRBD1	15	TRBJ2-5	CASRGQGNPQETQYF	TGCGCCAGCAGAGGACAGGGTAACCCTCAAGAGACCCAGTACTTC
TRBV10-1	-	TRBD1	15	TRBJ2-7	CASSESGGQGYEQYF	TGCGCCAGCAGTGAGTCAGGGGGACAGGGCTACGAGCAGTACTTC
TRBV29-1	-	TRBD1	13	TRBJ2-7	CSVAGQGAYEQYF	TGCAGCGTCGCGGGACAGGGGGCTTACGAGCAGTACTTC
TRBV28	-	TRBD1	15	TRBJ1-5	CASRQMGQGNQPQHF	TGTGCCAGCAGACAAATGGGACAGGGAAATCAGCCCCAGCATTTT
TRBV7-2	-	TRBD1	13	TRBJ2-7	CASSRDRVGEQYF	TGTGCCAGCAGCCGGGACAGGGTCGGCGAGCAGTACTTC
TRBV29-1	once	-	14	TRBJ1-2	CSVEVDRELYGYTF	TGCAGCGTTGAAGTGGACCGGGAACTCTATGGCTACACCTTC
TRBV29-1	-	-	14	TRBJ1-3	CSVEARDNGNTIYF	TGCAGCGTTGAAGCCCGGGACAATGGAAACACCATATATTTT